This TCR beta chain was captured in a study of blood T cell repertoires in COVID-19. Trimming took off 4 bases at V and 0 bases at J, with 19 bases between the two ends. The CDR3 length is 17 residues. Germline V CDR1 and CDR2: SGHNT, YYREEE (reference sequence). Produced via immunoSEQ multiplex PCR; TCRdb's table is partial and in-frame only. The sample yields under 85,000 clones, over 60% seen once. Only a few counts were recorded for this clone. Sequenced sample: peripheral blood. The V gene is TRBV5-4, the J gene TRBJ1-1; D not certain. The sequence was obtained from a woman of 80 years or more with active or convalescent COVID-19. The CDR3 DNA follows: TGTGCCAGCAGCCCCGAAAGAGGCGGGCTATTGAACACTGAAGCTTTCTTT. The encoded protein is CASSPERGGLLNTEAFF.